This T cell receptor beta chain was sequenced during a study of blood T cell repertoires in COVID-19. As for the study in general: T cells, B-cell-depleted T cells, or PBMCs provided the cDNA or gDNA that served as material.

The length of the CDR3 is 15 residues. V lost 2 bases to trimming and J lost 5 bases; unmatched junction nucleotides: 5. Germline V lookup: CDR1 MDHEN, CDR2 SYDVKM. The assay was immunoSEQ multiplex PCR, and TCRdb's table has in-frame clones only and misses some. The sample shows some 150,000 clones, 87% of them seen only once. The chain couples TRBV28 to TRBJ1-2; 10 bases agree with TRBD1. Sequenced: peripheral blood. The TCR sequence derives from a woman in her sixties or seventies who had recovered from COVID-19. In nucleotides, the CDR3 is TGTGCCAGCAGTTTACTAGGGACAGGGGAATATGGCTACACCTTC. Translated, it gives CASSLLGTGEYGYTF.